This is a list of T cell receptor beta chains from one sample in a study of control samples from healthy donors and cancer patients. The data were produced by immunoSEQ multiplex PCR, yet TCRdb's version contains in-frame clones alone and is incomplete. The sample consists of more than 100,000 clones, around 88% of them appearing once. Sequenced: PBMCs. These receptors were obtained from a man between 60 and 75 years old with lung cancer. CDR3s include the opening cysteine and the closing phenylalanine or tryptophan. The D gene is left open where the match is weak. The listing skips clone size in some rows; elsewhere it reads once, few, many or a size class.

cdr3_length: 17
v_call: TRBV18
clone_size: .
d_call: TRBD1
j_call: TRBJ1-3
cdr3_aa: CASSPPGQPNSGNTIYF
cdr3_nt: TGTGCCAGCTCACCACCGGGACAGCCGAACTCTGGAAACACCATATATTTT

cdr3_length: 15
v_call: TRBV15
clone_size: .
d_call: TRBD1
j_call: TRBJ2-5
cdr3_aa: CATSSRDRGEETQYF
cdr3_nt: TGTGCCACCAGCAGCCGGGACAGGGGGGAAGAGACCCAGTACTTC

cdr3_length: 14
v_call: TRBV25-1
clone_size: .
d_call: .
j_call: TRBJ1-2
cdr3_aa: CASSGTTGIYGYTF
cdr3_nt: TGTGCCAGCAGCGGCACCACAGGGATCTATGGCTACACCTTC

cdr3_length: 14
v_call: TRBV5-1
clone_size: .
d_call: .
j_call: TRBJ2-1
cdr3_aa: CASTLQSSYNEQFF
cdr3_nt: TGCGCCAGCACCCTCCAGAGCTCCTACAATGAGCAGTTCTTC

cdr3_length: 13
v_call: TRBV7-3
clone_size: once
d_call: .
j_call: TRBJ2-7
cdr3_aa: CASSYTGPYEQYF
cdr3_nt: TGTGCCAGCAGCTACACAGGGCCATACGAGCAGTACTTC

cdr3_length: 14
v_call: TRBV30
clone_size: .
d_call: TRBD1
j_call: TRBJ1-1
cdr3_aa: CAWSGTGGFSEAFF
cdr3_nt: TGTGCCTGGAGTGGGACAGGGGGTTTCAGTGAAGCTTTCTTT

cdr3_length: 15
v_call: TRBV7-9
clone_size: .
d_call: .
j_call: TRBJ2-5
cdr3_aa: CASSLASVKGETQYF
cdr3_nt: TGTGCCAGCAGCTTAGCGTCGGTAAAAGGGGAGACCCAGTACTTC

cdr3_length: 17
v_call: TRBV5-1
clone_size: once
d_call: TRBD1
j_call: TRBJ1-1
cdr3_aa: CASSFHRGFDYNTEAFF
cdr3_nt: TGCGCCAGCAGCTTTCACAGGGGTTTTGATTATAACACTGAAGCTTTCTTT

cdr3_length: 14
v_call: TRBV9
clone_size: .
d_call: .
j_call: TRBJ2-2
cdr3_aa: CASSVLVQGGELFF
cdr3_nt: TGTGCCAGCAGCGTCCTAGTACAGGGCGGGGAGCTGTTTTTT

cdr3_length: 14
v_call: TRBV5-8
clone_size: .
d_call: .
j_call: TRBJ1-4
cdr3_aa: CASSLHGLGEKLFF
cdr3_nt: TGTGCCAGCAGCCTCCACGGTCTCGGTGAAAAACTGTTTTTT

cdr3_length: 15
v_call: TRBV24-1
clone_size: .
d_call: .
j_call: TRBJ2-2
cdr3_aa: CATSEWAPDTGELFF
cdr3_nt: TGTGCCACCAGTGAATGGGCGCCCGACACCGGGGAGCTGTTTTTT

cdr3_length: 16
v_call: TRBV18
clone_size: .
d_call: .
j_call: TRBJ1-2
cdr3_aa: CASSPARGGQQWGYTF
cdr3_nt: TGTGCCAGCTCACCGGCGAGGGGGGGCCAACAGTGGGGCTACACCTTC

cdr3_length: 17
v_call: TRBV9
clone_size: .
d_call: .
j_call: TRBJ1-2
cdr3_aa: CASSVETEQPHWYGYTF
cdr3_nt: TGTGCCAGCAGCGTAGAAACAGAACAACCCCATTGGTATGGCTACACCTTC

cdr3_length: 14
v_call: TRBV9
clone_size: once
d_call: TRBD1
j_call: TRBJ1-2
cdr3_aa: CASSVTGTEGGYTF
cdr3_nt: TGTGCCAGCAGCGTTACCGGGACAGAAGGTGGCTACACCTTC

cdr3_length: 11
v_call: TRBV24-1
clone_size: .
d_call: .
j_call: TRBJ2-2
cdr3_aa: CATTHTGELFF
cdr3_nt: TGTGCCACCACTCACACCGGGGAGCTGTTTTTT

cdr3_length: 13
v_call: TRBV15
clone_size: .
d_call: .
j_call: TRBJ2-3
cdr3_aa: CATSSSGTLVQYF
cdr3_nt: TGTGCCACCAGCAGCTCCGGGACTTTGGTGCAGTATTTT

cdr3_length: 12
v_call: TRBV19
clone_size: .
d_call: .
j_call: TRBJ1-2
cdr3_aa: CASSEGTYGYTF
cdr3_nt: TGTGCCAGTAGCGAGGGTACCTATGGCTACACCTTC

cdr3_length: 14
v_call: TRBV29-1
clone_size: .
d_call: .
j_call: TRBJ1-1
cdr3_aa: CSVGGGGLDTEAFF
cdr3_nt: TGCAGCGTTGGGGGAGGGGGGCTGGACACTGAAGCTTTCTTT

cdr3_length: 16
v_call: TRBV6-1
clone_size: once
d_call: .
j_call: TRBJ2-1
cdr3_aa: CASSEYVGSSYNEQFF
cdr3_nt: TGTGCCAGCAGTGAATACGTGGGTTCCTCCTACAATGAGCAGTTCTTC

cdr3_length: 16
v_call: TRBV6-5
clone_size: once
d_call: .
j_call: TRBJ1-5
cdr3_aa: CASSFLSASKNQPQHF
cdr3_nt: TGTGCCAGCAGTTTCCTATCGGCCAGCAAAAATCAGCCCCAGCATTTT

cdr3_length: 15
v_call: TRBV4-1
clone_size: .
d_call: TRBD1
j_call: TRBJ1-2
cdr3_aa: CASSQRQGGGYGYTF
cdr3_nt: TGCGCCAGCAGCCAACGACAGGGGGGAGGCTATGGCTACACCTTC

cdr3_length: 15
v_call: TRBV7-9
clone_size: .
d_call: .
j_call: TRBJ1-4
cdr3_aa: CASSGPPFSVEKLFF
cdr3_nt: TGTGCCAGCAGCGGACCTCCCTTTAGTGTTGAAAAACTGTTTTTT

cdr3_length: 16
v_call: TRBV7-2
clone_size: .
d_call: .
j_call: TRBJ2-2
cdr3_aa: CASSLVYGAYTGELFF
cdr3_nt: TGTGCCAGCAGCTTAGTTTACGGGGCGTACACCGGGGAGCTGTTTTTT

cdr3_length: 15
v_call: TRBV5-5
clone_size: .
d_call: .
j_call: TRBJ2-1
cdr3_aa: CASSPGIAGWNEQFF
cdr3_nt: TGTGCCAGCAGCCCCGGGATAGCCGGGTGGAATGAGCAGTTCTTC

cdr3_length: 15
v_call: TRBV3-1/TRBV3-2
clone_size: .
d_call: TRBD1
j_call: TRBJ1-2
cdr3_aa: CASSPPGGGESGYTF
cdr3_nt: TGTGCCAGCAGCCCACCAGGAGGGGGCGAATCTGGCTACACCTTC

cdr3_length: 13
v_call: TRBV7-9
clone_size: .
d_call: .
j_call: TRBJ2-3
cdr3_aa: CASSLELGHTQYF
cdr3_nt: TGTGCCAGCAGCTTAGAATTGGGCCATACGCAGTATTTT

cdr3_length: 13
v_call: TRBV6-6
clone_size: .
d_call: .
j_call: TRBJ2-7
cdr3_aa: CASSPGQSYEQYF
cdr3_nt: TGTGCCAGCAGCCCCGGACAGTCCTACGAGCAGTACTTC

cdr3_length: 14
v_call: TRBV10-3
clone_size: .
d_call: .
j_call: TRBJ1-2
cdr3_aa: CAISVDSQNYGYTF
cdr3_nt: TGTGCCATCAGCGTAGACAGCCAAAACTATGGCTACACCTTC

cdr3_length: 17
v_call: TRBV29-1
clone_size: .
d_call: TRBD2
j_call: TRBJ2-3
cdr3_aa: CSVVGRVGLAATDTQYF
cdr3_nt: TGCAGCGTTGTAGGCCGGGTGGGACTAGCGGCCACAGATACGCAGTATTTT

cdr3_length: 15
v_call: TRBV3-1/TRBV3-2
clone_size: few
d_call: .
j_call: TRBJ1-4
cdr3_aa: CASGIGDNLNEKLFF
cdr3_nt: TGTGCCAGCGGTATTGGGGACAACTTAAATGAAAAACTGTTTTTT

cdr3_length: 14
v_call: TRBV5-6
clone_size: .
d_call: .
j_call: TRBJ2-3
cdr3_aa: CASSLPLGADTQYF
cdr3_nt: TGTGCCAGCAGCTTGCCCTTAGGCGCAGATACGCAGTATTTT

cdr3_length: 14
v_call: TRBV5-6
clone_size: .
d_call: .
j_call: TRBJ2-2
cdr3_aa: CASSLRTNTGELFF
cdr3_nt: TGTGCCAGCAGCTTACGAACGAACACCGGGGAGCTGTTTTTT

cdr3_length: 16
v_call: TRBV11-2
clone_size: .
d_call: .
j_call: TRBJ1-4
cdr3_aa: CASSFLPRGFDEKLFF
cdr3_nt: TGTGCCAGCAGCTTTTTACCGAGGGGCTTTGACGAAAAACTGTTTTTT

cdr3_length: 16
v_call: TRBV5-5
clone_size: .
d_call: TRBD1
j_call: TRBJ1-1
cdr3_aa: CASSLSPRTGTAEAFF
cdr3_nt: TGTGCCAGCAGCTTGTCTCCTAGGACAGGGACCGCTGAAGCTTTCTTT

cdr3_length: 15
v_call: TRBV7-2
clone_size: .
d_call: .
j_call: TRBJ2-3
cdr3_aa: CASSTRGSGTDTQYF
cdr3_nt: TGTGCCAGCAGCACCCGCGGTAGCGGAACAGATACGCAGTATTTT

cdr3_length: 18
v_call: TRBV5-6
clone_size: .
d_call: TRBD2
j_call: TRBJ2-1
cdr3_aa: CASSFRTSGGPFYNEQFF
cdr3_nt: TGTGCCAGCAGCTTTAGGACTAGCGGGGGGCCATTCTACAATGAGCAGTTCTTC

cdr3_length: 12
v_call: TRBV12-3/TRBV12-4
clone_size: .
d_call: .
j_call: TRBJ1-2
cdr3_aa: CASSSLDGSYTF
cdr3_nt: TGTGCCAGCAGTTCCCTGGACGGAAGCTACACCTTC

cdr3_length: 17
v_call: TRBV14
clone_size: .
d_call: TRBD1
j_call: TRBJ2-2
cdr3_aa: CASSQEGRQGWPGELFF
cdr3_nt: TGTGCCAGCAGCCAAGAGGGACGACAGGGTTGGCCCGGGGAGCTGTTTTTT

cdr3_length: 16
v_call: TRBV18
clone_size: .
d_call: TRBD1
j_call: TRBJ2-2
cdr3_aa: CASSLWDRGNTGELFF
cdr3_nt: TGTGCCAGCTCACTCTGGGACAGGGGGAACACCGGGGAGCTGTTTTTT

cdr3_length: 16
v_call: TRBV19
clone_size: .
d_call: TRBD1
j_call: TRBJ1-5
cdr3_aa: CASSPRPGTGGPPQHF
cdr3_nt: TGTGCCAGTAGTCCCCGTCCCGGGACAGGGGGACCGCCCCAGCATTTT

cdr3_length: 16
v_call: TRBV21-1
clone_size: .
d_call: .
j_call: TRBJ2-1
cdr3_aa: CASSERGGKLYNEQFF
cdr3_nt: TGTGCCAGCAGCGAAAGGGGAGGAAAGCTCTACAATGAGCAGTTCTTC

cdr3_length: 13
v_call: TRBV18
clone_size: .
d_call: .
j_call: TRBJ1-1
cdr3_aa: CASSPSGYTEAFF
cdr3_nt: TGTGCCAGCTCACCATCCGGGTACACTGAAGCTTTCTTT

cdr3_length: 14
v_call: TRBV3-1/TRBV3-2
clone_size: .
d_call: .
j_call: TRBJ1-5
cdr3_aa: CASSQGGGQQPQHF
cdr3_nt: TGTGCCAGCAGCCAAGGGGGGGGCCAACAGCCCCAGCATTTT

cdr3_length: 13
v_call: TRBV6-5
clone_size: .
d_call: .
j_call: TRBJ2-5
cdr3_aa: CASSSGNQETQYF
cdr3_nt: TGTGCCAGCAGTTCTGGGAACCAAGAGACCCAGTACTTC

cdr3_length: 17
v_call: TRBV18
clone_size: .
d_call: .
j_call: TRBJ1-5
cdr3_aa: CASSPAHWDGGNQPQHF
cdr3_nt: TGTGCCAGCTCACCCGCACACTGGGATGGCGGCAATCAGCCCCAGCATTTT

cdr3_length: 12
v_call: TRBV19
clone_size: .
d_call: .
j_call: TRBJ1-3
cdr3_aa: CAIRDPGNTIYF
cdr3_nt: TGTGCCATTCGGGACCCTGGAAACACCATATATTTT

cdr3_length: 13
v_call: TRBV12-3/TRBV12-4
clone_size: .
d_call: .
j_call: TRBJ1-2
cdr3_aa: CASSFSQNYGYTF
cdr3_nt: TGTGCCAGCAGTTTCTCACAGAACTATGGCTACACCTTC

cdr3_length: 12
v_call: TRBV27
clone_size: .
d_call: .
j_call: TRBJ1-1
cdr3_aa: CASSLRTGEAFF
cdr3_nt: TGTGCCAGCAGTTTACGAACAGGTGAAGCTTTCTTT

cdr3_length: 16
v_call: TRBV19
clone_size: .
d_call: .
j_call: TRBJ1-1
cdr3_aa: CASRTERQLMNTEAFF
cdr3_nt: TGTGCCAGTAGAACAGAGCGACAGCTCATGAACACTGAAGCTTTCTTT

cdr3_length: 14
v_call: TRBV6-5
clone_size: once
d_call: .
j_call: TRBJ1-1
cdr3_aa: CASSYTRGNTEAFF
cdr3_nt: TGTGCCAGCAGCTATACCCGGGGGAACACTGAAGCTTTCTTT

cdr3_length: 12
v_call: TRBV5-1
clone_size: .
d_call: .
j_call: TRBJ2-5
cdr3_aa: CASSLAQETQYF
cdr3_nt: TGCGCCAGCAGCTTGGCCCAAGAGACCCAGTACTTC

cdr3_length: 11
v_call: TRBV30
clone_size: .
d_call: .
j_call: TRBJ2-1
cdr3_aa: CAWSPGHEQFF
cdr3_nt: TGTGCCTGGAGTCCGGGGCATGAGCAGTTCTTC

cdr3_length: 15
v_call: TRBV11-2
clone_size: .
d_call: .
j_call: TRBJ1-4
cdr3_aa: CASSLGPALNEKLFF
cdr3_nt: TGTGCCAGCAGTCTAGGCCCGGCCCTTAATGAAAAACTGTTTTTT

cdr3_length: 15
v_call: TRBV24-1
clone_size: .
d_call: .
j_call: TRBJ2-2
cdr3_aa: CATSDSRGLTGELFF
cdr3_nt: TGTGCCACCAGTGACAGCAGGGGCCTCACCGGGGAGCTGTTTTTT

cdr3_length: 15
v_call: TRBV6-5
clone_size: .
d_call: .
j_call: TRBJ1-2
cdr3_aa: CASSTYTQGLYGYTF
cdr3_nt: TGTGCCAGCAGCACCTATACCCAGGGTCTTTATGGCTACACCTTC

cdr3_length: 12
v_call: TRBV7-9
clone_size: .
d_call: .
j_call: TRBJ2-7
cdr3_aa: CASSLAQYEQYF
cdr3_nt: TGTGCCAGCAGCTTAGCCCAGTACGAGCAGTACTTC

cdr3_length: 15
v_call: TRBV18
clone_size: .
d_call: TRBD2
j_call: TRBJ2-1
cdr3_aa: CASSQRGGLLNEQFF
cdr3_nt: TGTGCCAGCTCACAACGGGGGGGCTTATTGAATGAGCAGTTCTTC

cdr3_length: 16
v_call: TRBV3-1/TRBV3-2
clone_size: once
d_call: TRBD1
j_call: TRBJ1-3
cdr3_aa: CASSQDLRGRGNTIYF
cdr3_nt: TGTGCCAGCAGCCAAGATCTGAGGGGGCGAGGAAACACCATATATTTT